Listed here are 14 T cell receptor beta chains from one sample, sequenced in a study of blood T cells in healthy people across ages. The use of a sample-barcoded 5' primer and a J-beta primer mix characterized a second PCR of 7 to 11 cycles. Using its own MiXCR run on the 5' RACE reads, TCRdb lists one record per CDR3 protein. The sample holds 450,000 to 600,000 distinct CDR3 sequences, about 27% seen once. In addition, the sample was reused for a study of T cells of mothers and their children.

The sequencing sample was made of blood. The origin of the receptors is a boy between 2 and 10 years old in good health.

The chain joins TRBV20-1 to TRBJ1-4; 7 nucleotides line up with TRBD1. This CDR3 is 14 amino acids long. V was clipped by 3 bases and J by 3 bases; unmatched bases: 4. Per the germline V gene, CDR1 is DFQATT and CDR2 is SNEGSKA (reference sequence). CDR3 in DNA: TGCAGTGCTAGTCGCGGACAGGCTAATGAAAAACTGTTTTTT. Residues: CSASRGQANEKLFF.

This clonotype was counted between two and nine times. The chain recombines TRBV12-3 or TRBV12-4 with TRBJ2-3; 9 positions match TRBD1. CDR3 size: 14 residues. The ends lost 5 bases at V and 4 bases at J; junction bases unmatched: 4. CDR3 protein: CASSRQGGADTQYF. The CDR3 nucleotides are TGTGCCAGCAGTCGACAGGGGGGCGCAGATACGCAGTATTTT.

This clonotype was seen only a few times. The chain uses TRBV5-1 and TRBJ2-1, with D maybe TRBD2 (7 bases). The length of the CDR3 is 17 residues. Deletions cut 3 bases from V and 0 bases from J, with 16 bases between. Germline V gives CDR1 SGHRS, CDR2 YFSETQ. CDR3 in DNA: TGCGCCAGCAGCTACCCCTGGAGGGGGGGCTCCTACAATGAGCAGTTCTTC. Its protein is CASSYPWRGGSYNEQFF. The full variable domain, with the rest looked up from reference TRBV5-1 and TRBJ2-1, is KAGVTQTPRYLIKTRGQQVTLSCSPISGHRSVSWYQQTPGQGLQFLFEYFSETQRNKGNFPGRFSGRQFSNSRSEMNVSTLELGDSALYLCASSYPWRGGSYNEQFFGPGTRLTVL.

This chain connects TRBV20-1 to TRBJ1-5; D possibly corresponds to TRBD1 (5 bases). Trimming took 3 bases from V and 5 from J, leaving 20 bases between them. This CDR3 comprises 16 residues. Germline V gene sequence: CDR1 DFQATT, CDR2 SNEGSKA (reference sequence). This CDR3 is CSASGRFGGGDQPQHF. The DNA for the CDR3 is TGCAGTGCTAGCGGCAGATTTGGGGGAGGGGATCAGCCCCAGCATTTT.

This clonotype occurred a few times. This chain links TRBV20-1 with TRBJ2-3, with TRBD1 as a possible D gene (6 bases). Deletions cut 3 bases from V and 0 bases from J, with 10 bases between. Germline CDR1 DFQATT, CDR2 SNEGSKA (reference sequence). CDR3 length: 14 residues. The CDR3 bases are TGCAGTGCTAGTCAGGGGATTAGCACAGATACGCAGTATTTT. Translating gives CSASQGISTDTQYF.

This clonotype has more than one count but fewer than ten. V usage is TRBV15 and J usage is TRBJ2-7; perhaps TRBD1 as D (7 bases). The germline V gene has CDR1 LNHNV and CDR2 YYDKDF (reference sequence). The V gene lost 3 bases and the J gene lost 3 bases, with 12 bases spanning the gap. CDR3 size: 14 residues. The CDR3 DNA follows: TGTGCCACCAGCAGGGACAGGAGGGGCTACGAGCAGTACTTC. This gives the protein CATSRDRRGYEQYF. Using reference TRBV15 and TRBJ2-7 for the parts outside the CDR3, the full variable domain is DAMVIQNPRYQVTQFGKPVTLSCSQTLNHNVMYWYQQKSSQAPKLLFHYYDKDFNNEADTPDNFQSRRPNTSFCFLDIRSPGLGDTAMYLCATSRDRRGYEQYFGPGTRLTVT.

This clonotype showed up just a few times. The chain joins TRBV7-2 to TRBJ2-7; D assignment may be TRBD1 or TRBD2 (5 bases each). This CDR3 is built from 13 residues. Germline CDR1 and CDR2: SGHTA and FQGNSA. V lost 5 bases and J lost 6, with 14 bases in between. The CDR3: CASSPGTTFEQYF. For the CDR3, the DNA is TGTGCCAGCAGCCCCGGGACCACCTTCGAGCAGTACTTC. Combining the CDR3 with reference TRBV7-2 and TRBJ2-7 gives the whole variable domain GAGVSQSPSNKVTEKGKDVELRCDPISGHTALYWYRQSLGQGLEFLIYFQGNSAPDKSGLPSDRFSAERTGGSVSTLTIQRTQQEDSAVYLCASSPGTTFEQYFGPGTRLTVT.

This clonotype was observed many times. The rearrangement uses TRBV27 and TRBJ2-1; D might be TRBD2 (5 bases). Trimming removed 2 bases at V and 1 base at J, with 6 bases between. Germline values: CDR1 MNHEY, CDR2 SMNVEV (reference sequence). CDR3 length equals 14 residues. CDR3 bases: TGTGCCAGCAGTTTAGGAGGATCCTACAATGAGCAGTTCTTC. It translates to CASSLGGSYNEQFF.

The chain joins TRBV5-1 to TRBJ2-1, with unresolved D. Looked up from germline, CDR1 is SGHRS and CDR2 is YFSETQ. CDR3 length equals 16 residues. V dropped 2 bases and J dropped 3 bases, with 15 bases sitting between them. The CDR3: CASSFMGSPRYNEQFF. DNA for the CDR3: TGCGCCAGCAGCTTTATGGGATCCCCCCGCTACAATGAGCAGTTCTTC.

The chain carries TRBV14 and TRBJ2-1; D remains unclear. Trimming took 2 bases from V and 8 from J, leaving 4 bases between them. The CDR3 runs 11 residues. CDR1 and CDR2 (germline): SGHDN, FVKESK. The CDR3 loop is CASSQLYEQFF. For the CDR3, the DNA is TGTGCCAGCAGCCAACTATATGAGCAGTTCTTC.

This clonotype was counted a few times. The chain joins TRBV24-1 to TRBJ2-5; TRBD2 aligns across 8 bases. The CDR3 is made up of 14 amino acids. V was clipped by 4 bases and J by 0 bases; unmatched bases: 0. CDR1 KGHDR and CDR2 SFDVKD come from the germline V gene. The CDR3, as DNA: TGTGCCACCAGTGAAGCGGGGGACCAAGAGACCCAGTACTTC. Translated: CATSEAGDQETQYF.

The chain combines TRBV12-3 or TRBV12-4 with TRBJ1-6; D remains ambiguous. V lost 7 bases and J 0 bases, leaving 7 bases between the germline ends. The CDR3 is made up of 14 amino acids. CDR3 amino acids: CASTHGSYNSPLHF. CDR3 nucleotides: TGTGCCAGCACCCACGGCTCCTATAATTCACCCCTCCACTTT.

The sample holds a few counts of this clonotype. The genes are TRBV3-1 and TRBJ2-5, with 9 bases fitting TRBD2. Matching the DNA end better, TRBJ2-1 makes the J call doubtful. In germline, CDR1 is LGHDT, CDR2 YNNKEL (reference sequence). The CDR3 sequence is 15 residues long. CDR3 sequence reads: CASSPGLAKTNEQFF. CDR3 DNA: TGTGCCAGCAGCCCGGGACTAGCAAAAACAAATGAGCAGTTCTTC.

The V and J genes are TRBV7-8 and TRBJ2-5; 9 positions agree with TRBD2. With 1 base clipped from V and 5 bases from J, the junction kept 5 bases outside the gene matches. This CDR3 spans 15 amino acids. Germline CDR1 SGHVS, CDR2 FQNEAQ. The CDR3: CASSLGASGVETQYF. CDR3 nucleotides: TGTGCCAGCAGCTTAGGAGCTAGCGGGGTGGAGACCCAGTACTTC.